A single T cell receptor beta chain is shown here with its context. Its antigen remains unknown. This CDR3 contains 11 residues. The V and J ends lost 1 base and 9 bases respectively, with 10 bases between them. Per the germline V gene, CDR1 is GTSNPN and CDR2 is SVGIG (reference sequence). A multiplex PCR was run with 60 Vbeta primers and 13 Jbeta primers. Measured with immunoSEQ multiplex PCR; TCRdb has only the in-frame clones, and not every one. The data hold about 71,000 clones, with approximately 67% observed a single time. This specimen comes from a study of cytomegalovirus exposure and HLA in healthy donors. Whole-study findings and limits: Researchers counted over 150 TCR beta chains as cytomegalovirus-associated. Most likely, a cluster of highly shared sequence variants arose as a sequencing artifact.

Sequences were obtained from PBMCs. The chain uses TRBV30 and TRBJ2-7; no firm D call. This TCR was sampled from a man in his forties in good health and CMV-seropositive. The CDR3 nucleotides are TGTGCCTGGAGTGCTACCGTCGTGCAGTACTTC. This sequence encodes CAWSATVVQYF.